Below, 5 T cell receptor beta chains from the same sample are listed, as sequenced in a study of identical twins. TCRdb used MiXCR to reprocess the 5' RACE reads, holding one entry per CDR3 protein. The sample consists of 1.5 million or so distinct CDR3 sequences, 25% to 35% of them appearing once. Input material: cord blood. The receptors shown here come from a newborn girl in good health.

The chain employs TRBV9 and TRBJ2-1; no firm D call. V lost 3 bases, J lost 1 base, and 14 bases lay in between. Germline V gives CDR1 SGDLS, CDR2 YYNGEE. The CDR3 extends over 16 amino acids. The CDR3 loop is CASSGQLGPSYNEQFF. CDR3 nucleotides: TGTGCCAGCAGCGGTCAATTGGGTCCGTCCTACAATGAGCAGTTCTTC.

This clonotype was counted only a few times. The gene calls are TRBV28 and TRBJ1-1; D is ambiguous. The CDR3 is made up of 15 amino acids. V was trimmed by 5 bases and J by 10 bases, leaving 23 bases between them. In germline, CDR1 is MDHEN, CDR2 SYDVKM. The CDR3 sequence: CASSELTAGVEIAFF. The CDR3 DNA sequence: TGTGCCAGCAGTGAACTGACGGCGGGCGTAGAGATAGCTTTCTTT.

This chain connects TRBV10-2 to TRBJ2-1; 9 positions match TRBD2. The J call is uncertain, as TRBJ2-7 better fits the DNA end. The CDR3 spans 14 residues. Germline CDR1 and CDR2: WSHSY and SAAADI. As DNA, the CDR3 is TGCGCCAGCGTGAGACTAGCGGCTTACAATGAGCAGTACTTC. Encoded protein: CASVRLAAYNEQYF.

The sample holds a few counts of this clonotype. V usage is TRBV4-1 and J usage is TRBJ1-6, with D perhaps matching TRBD1 (5 bases). This CDR3 contains 16 residues. Germline V gene data show CDR1 as MGHRA and CDR2 as YSYEKL. V was shortened by 2 bases and J by 9 bases, with 17 bases between the two germline ends. DNA for the CDR3: TGCGCCAGCAGCCAACGGGGCAAGGAGATTGGTTCACCCCTCCACTTT. The encoded protein is CASSQRGKEIGSPLHF.

This clonotype was detected a few times. The CDR3 region has the DNA TGTGCCAGCAGTGATGAGGTATGGGATGAGCAGTTCTTC. Its protein is CASSDEVWDEQFF. The rearrangement joins TRBV2 to TRBJ2-1; unclear D gene. CDR3 length: 13 residues. Germline lookup yields CDR1 SNHLY and CDR2 FYNNEI. Between the trimmed V and J ends, which lost 3 bases and 8 bases, there was a span of 11 bases. Supplemented by reference TRBV2 and TRBJ2-1, the full variable domain reads EPEVTQTPSHQVTQMGQEVILRCVPISNHLYFYWYRQILGQKVEFLVSFYNNEISEKSEIFDDQFSVERPDGSNFTLKIRSTKLEDSAMYFCASSDEVWDEQFFGPGTRLTVL.